The clone carrying this T cell receptor (beta chain) appeared once. Sequenced by immunoSEQ multiplex PCR; TCRdb stores in-frame clones only, minus some. The sample lists about 130,000 clones, roughly 94% occurring once. The germline V gene encodes CDR1 SGDLS and CDR2 YYNGEE. CDR3 size: 14 residues. The V gene lost 0 bases and the J gene lost 1 base, with 7 bases spanning the gap. The sample originates from a study of control samples from healthy donors and cancer patients. V is TRBV9 and J is TRBJ1-1; D is unclear. The receptor was isolated from a man aged 55 to 70 with colorectal cancer. Sequencing was done on a sample of PBMCs. In DNA, the CDR3 is TGTGCCAGCAGCGTAGCTTGGGCGAACACTGAAGCTTTCTTT. It codes for CASSVAWANTEAFF.